This T cell receptor (beta chain) was observed in a study of human T cells and chemical hapten exposure. Study-wide background: Investigators sensitized around 2 cm by around 2 cm of upper inner arm skin with 2% DPC. Diphenylcyclopropenone, dosed weekly to the scalp, was given to patients throughout the roughly 22-week study. Patch tests put 0.01% DPC on the upper back, and the results were checked at 6 days. Whole-study results and caveats: Patch test score was positively correlated with the counts of TCRs that had expanded at PT1.

This clonotype was counted a few times. Its antigen is not identified. Germline V gene lookup returns CDR1 MDHEN and CDR2 SYDVKM. V was pared by 3 bases and J by 4 bases, with 7 bases between. The CDR3 runs 12 residues. Time point of the sample: patch test 1, 2 weeks after DPC sensitization. Treatment described: therapeutic diphenylcyclopropenone sensitization with weekly scalp DPC. TCRdb re-called the RACE reads through MiXCR, storing one row per CDR3 protein. The sample shows nearly 350,000 distinct CDR3 sequences, around 7% of them seen only once. This sequence originates from a woman between 18 and 30 years old with alopecia areata. Some clones in this sample may be carry-over from other donors' samples. This chain joins TRBV28 and TRBJ2-7, with D uncertain. Sample: whole blood, taken in connection with sensitization to the hapten diphenylcyclopropenone (DPC). This CDR3 reads CASSFYEYEQYF. CDR3 bases: TGTGCCAGCAGTTTTTATGAGTACGAGCAGTACTTC.